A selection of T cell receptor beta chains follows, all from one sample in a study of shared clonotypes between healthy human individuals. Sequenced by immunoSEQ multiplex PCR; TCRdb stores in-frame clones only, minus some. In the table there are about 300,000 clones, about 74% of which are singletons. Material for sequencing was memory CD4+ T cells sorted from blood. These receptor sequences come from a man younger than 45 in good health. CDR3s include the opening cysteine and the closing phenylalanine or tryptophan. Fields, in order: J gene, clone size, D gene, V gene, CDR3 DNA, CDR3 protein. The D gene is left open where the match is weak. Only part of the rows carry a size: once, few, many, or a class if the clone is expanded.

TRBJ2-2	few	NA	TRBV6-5	TGTGCCAGCAGGGTAATGACAAGCGCCGGGGAGCTGTTTTTT	CASRVMTSAGELFF
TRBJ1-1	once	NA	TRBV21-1	TGTGCCAGCAGCACCCAGGGACAGTTGAACACTGAAGCTTTCTTT	CASSTQGQLNTEAFF
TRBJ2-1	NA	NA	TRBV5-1	TGCGCCAGCAGCTTGGGTAGCGGAACCTCCTACAATGAGCAGTTCTTC	CASSLGSGTSYNEQFF
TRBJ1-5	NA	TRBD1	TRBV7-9	TGTGCCAGCAACGATCCGGGACAGGTCCGTTATAGCAATCAGCCCCAGCATTTT	CASNDPGQVRYSNQPQHF
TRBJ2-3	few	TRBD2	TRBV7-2	TGTGCCAGCAGCTTCCGTAGCGGGGGCACAGATACGCAGTATTTT	CASSFRSGGTDTQYF
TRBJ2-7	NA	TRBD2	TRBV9	TGTGCCAGCAGCCCCCGGGGTAGCGGGGCCTACGAGCAGTACTTC	CASSPRGSGAYEQYF
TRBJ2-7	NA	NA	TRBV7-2	TGTGCCAGCAGCGACGGGAGCCTCCACGAGCAGTACTTC	CASSDGSLHEQYF
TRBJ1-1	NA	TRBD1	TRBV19	TGTGCCAGTAGTATAGGGGCCGGGACAGGGGCCACTGAAGCTTTCTTT	CASSIGAGTGATEAFF
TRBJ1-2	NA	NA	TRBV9	TGTGCCAGCAGCGGCCCTAGGGGCTACACCTTC	CASSGPRGYTF
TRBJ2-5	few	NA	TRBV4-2	TGTGCCAGCAGCCAAAGACCTGGCGCGGAGGGGGGGGAGACCCAGTACTTC	CASSQRPGAEGGETQYF
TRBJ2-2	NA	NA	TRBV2	TGTGCCAGCGATCTGACAGGGAGGGGCACCGGGGAGCTGTTTTTT	CASDLTGRGTGELFF
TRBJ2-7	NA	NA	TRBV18	TGTGCCAGCTCACCAGTAGGTCAAGGGGGGTCGGACTACGAGCAGTACTTC	CASSPVGQGGSDYEQYF
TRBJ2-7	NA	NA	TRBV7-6	TGTGCCAGCAGCCTCACCGCCGGGACTCTCTACGAGCAGTACTTC	CASSLTAGTLYEQYF
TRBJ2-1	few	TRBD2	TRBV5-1	TGCGCCAGCAGTTCAATAAGCGGGAGTTTGGAGCAGTTCTTC	CASSSISGSLEQFF
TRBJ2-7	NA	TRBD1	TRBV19	TGTGCCAGTAGTGGCCGACGTCAGGGGGTTTCCTACGAGCAGTACTTC	CASSGRRQGVSYEQYF
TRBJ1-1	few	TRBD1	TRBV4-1	TGCGCCAGCAGACGACAGGGCAGGACTGAAGCTTTCTTT	CASRRQGRTEAFF
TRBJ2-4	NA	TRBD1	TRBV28	TGTGCCAGCAGTTTCGGGTTCATTGGACAGGGTATGGGCAAAAACATTCAGTACTTC	CASSFGFIGQGMGKNIQYF
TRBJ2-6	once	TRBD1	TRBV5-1	TGCGCCAGCAGCAAGACAGGGTTGGAGGGGGCCAACGTCCTGACTTTC	CASSKTGLEGANVLTF
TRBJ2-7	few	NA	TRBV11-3	TGTGCCAGCAGCCTCTCCGGGGGTGCCTACGAGCAGTACTTC	CASSLSGGAYEQYF
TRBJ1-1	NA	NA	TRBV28	TGTGCCAGCAGTTTTCAAGCTACTCGGGGAGCTTTCTTT	CASSFQATRGAFF
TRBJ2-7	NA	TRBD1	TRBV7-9	TGTGCCAGCAGCCCATGGGTAGGGGGCAGAGGGGAGCAGTACTTC	CASSPWVGGRGEQYF
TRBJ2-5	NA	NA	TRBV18	TGTGCCAGCTCACCTCTCCAGGGGCGACAAGAGACCCAGTACTTC	CASSPLQGRQETQYF
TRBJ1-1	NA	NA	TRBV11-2	TGTGCCAGCAGCCCTCAAGGGGCAGGAGCTTTCTTT	CASSPQGAGAFF
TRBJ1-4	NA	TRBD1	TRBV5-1	TGCGCCAGCAGCTCTTGGGGACAGTTTAATGAAAAACTGTTTTTT	CASSSWGQFNEKLFF
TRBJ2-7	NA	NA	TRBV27	TGTGCCAGCAGTTTTAGTCGGGCAGGAGGCGAGCAGTACTTC	CASSFSRAGGEQYF
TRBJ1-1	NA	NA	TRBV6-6	TGTGCCAGCAGTTACAGGGTTGAGGCTTTCTTT	CASSYRVEAFF
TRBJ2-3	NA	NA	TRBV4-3	TGCGCCAGCAGCCAAGTCGGGTACACAGATACGCAGTATTTT	CASSQVGYTDTQYF
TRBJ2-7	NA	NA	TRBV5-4	TGTGCCAGCAGCTTGGTTAGCGGTAACTACGAGCAGTACTTC	CASSLVSGNYEQYF
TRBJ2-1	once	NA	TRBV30	TGTGCCTGGACACCTTACAATGAGCAGTTCTTC	CAWTPYNEQFF
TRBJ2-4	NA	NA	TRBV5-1	TGCGCCAGCAACCCCGGAAGCCAAATAGCCAAAAACATTCAGTACTTC	CASNPGSQIAKNIQYF
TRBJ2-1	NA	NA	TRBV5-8	TGTGCCAGCAGCCGGGAGCCGAGCTCCTACAATGAGCAGTTCTTC	CASSREPSSYNEQFF
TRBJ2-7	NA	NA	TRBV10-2	TGCGCCAGCGGACTATCCTCCTACGAGCAGTACTTC	CASGLSSYEQYF
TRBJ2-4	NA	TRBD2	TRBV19	TGTGCCAGTACCTCAACTAGCGGGAGTGTTCCGAACCAGTACTTC	CASTSTSGSVPNQYF
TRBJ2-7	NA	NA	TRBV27	TGTGCCAGCAGTAACTTGATAACCGGGGCGACGCAGTACTTC	CASSNLITGATQYF
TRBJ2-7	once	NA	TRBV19	TGTGCCAGTAGTATGGGGGAGGCTTCCTACGAGCAGTACTTC	CASSMGEASYEQYF
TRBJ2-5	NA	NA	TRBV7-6	TGTGCCAGCAGCTCGCAATGGGAGACCCAGTACTTC	CASSSQWETQYF
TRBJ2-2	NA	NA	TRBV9	TGTGCCAGCAGCGTAGGGATGGCGGGGGAGCTGTTTTTT	CASSVGMAGELFF
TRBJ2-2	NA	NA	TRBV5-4	TGTGCCAGCAGCTCCTGGCTCTCCACCGGGGAGCTGTTTTTT	CASSSWLSTGELFF
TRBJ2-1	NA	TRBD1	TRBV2	TGTGCCAGCAGTGGGGGCTCGAACAGGGGCAATGAGCAGTTCTTC	CASSGGSNRGNEQFF
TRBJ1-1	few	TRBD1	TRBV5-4	TGTGCCAGCAGCCCTAGGACAGGGGCGATCAAATCCACTGAAGCTTTCTTT	CASSPRTGAIKSTEAFF
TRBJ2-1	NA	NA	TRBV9	TGTGCCAGCAGCGTAGCTTTCGCACAGGGCGAGCAGTTCTTC	CASSVAFAQGEQFF
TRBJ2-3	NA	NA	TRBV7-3	TGTGCCAGCGCTAGGGGCCGCACAGATACGCAGTATTTT	CASARGRTDTQYF
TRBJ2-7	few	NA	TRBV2	TGTGCCAGCAGTCGGACAGACTACGAGCAGTACTTC	CASSRTDYEQYF
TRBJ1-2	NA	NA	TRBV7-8	TGTGCCAGCAGCTTAGTAATTAGTACAGCCTATGGCTACACCTTC	CASSLVISTAYGYTF
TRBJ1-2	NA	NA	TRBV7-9	TGTGCCAGCAGCCCCCTCGGGGGGGTAAACTATGGCTACACCTTC	CASSPLGGVNYGYTF
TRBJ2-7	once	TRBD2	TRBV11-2	TGTGCCAGCAGCCAGCGGGAGGACTCCTACGAGCAGTACTTC	CASSQREDSYEQYF
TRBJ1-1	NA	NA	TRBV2	TGTGCCAGCAGGCCCCTACAGCCAAACACTGAAGCTTTCTTT	CASRPLQPNTEAFF
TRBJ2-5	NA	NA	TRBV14	TGTGCCAGCAGCCTGGACGGAGTGGCGCAGACCCAGTACTTC	CASSLDGVAQTQYF
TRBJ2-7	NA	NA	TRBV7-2	TGTGCCAGCAGCTTAGGGGGAAGGTACGAGCAGTACTTC	CASSLGGRYEQYF
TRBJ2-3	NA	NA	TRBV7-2	TGTGCCAGCAGCTTAGGTCCCGTGGGGTTCGGCAGAGATACGCAGTATTTT	CASSLGPVGFGRDTQYF
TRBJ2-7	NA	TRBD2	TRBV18	TGTGCCAGCTCACCACCGGGACTAGGTGTTTACGAGCAGTACTTC	CASSPPGLGVYEQYF
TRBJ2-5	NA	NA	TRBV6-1	TGTGCCAGCAGTGAGGGGACTCTACAAGAGACCCAGTACTTC	CASSEGTLQETQYF
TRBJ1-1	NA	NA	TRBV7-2	TGTGCCAGCAGCTTCAGGGTTGCGGAAGCTTTCTTT	CASSFRVAEAFF
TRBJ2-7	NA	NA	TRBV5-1	TGCGCCAGCAGCTTGGCCAATTCACTAGTTTACGAGCAGTACTTC	CASSLANSLVYEQYF
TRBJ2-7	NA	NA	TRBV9	TGTGCCAGCAGCCTCTCAGGGGGGGGCCACGAGCAGTACTTC	CASSLSGGGHEQYF